Listed below are T cell receptor beta chains from one sample, sequenced in a study of shared clonotypes between healthy human individuals. Libraries were prepared by immunoSEQ multiplex PCR; TCRdb keeps only in-frame clonotypes and omits some of them. Among 650,000 to 750,000 clones listed, about two thirds were seen once. The sequenced sample consisted of memory CD4+ T cells sorted from blood. These receptor sequences come from a woman aged 30 to 39 in good health. Each CDR3 is given with its conserved first and last residue. The D gene is left open where the match is weak. Clone size is shown for a subset of rows, as once, few, many or a class of expanded clone.

>NA|TRBJ1-2|TRBV7-2|NA
TGTGCCAGCAGTTCCGGACAGTTTCCTGGCTACACCTTC
CASSSGQFPGYTF
>TRBD2|TRBJ2-1|TRBV19|NA
TGTGCCAGTAGTATAGGTGGACTAGCGGGAGAGTCACAGTTCTTC
CASSIGGLAGESQFF
>TRBD1|TRBJ2-6|TRBV7-2|NA
TGTGCCAGCAGCTTAGCGGTACAGGGGGCTGGGGCCAACGTCCTGACTTTC
CASSLAVQGAGANVLTF
>TRBD1|TRBJ1-6|TRBV10-3|many
TGTGCCATCAGCGGGGACAGGGCTCCAAATTCACCCCTCCACTTT
CAISGDRAPNSPLHF
>NA|TRBJ2-6|TRBV4-2|NA
TGTGCCAGCAGCCAGGGGAGTAGGGCCAACGTCCTGACTTTC
CASSQGSRANVLTF
>NA|TRBJ2-2|TRBV19|NA
TGTGCCAGTAGGGTAGGGGGGAGGAGCACCGGGGAGCTGTTTTTT
CASRVGGRSTGELFF
>NA|TRBJ1-2|TRBV5-4|NA
TGTGCCAGCAGCTTGAGTAGCGACGGAAACTATGGCTACACCTTC
CASSLSSDGNYGYTF
>TRBD2|TRBJ2-3|TRBV5-1|NA
TGCGCCAGCAGCTTGGCAAGCGGGAGGACCACAGATACGCAGTATTTT
CASSLASGRTTDTQYF
>TRBD2|TRBJ2-5|TRBV5-6|NA
TGTGCCAGCAGCTCCAGCGGGGGGCTTGAGACCCAGTACTTC
CASSSSGGLETQYF
>NA|TRBJ1-1|TRBV18|NA
TGTGCCAGCTCACCAGGAGCAGGGCGCCGCCCTGAAGCTTTCTTT
CASSPGAGRRPEAFF
>NA|TRBJ2-5|TRBV18|NA
TGTGCCAGCTCACCAAGGCAAGAGACCCAGTACTTC
CASSPRQETQYF
>TRBD1|TRBJ2-2|TRBV5-1|NA
TGCGCCAGCAGCGAACTAGGGACAGGACAAACCGGGGAGCTGTTTTTT
CASSELGTGQTGELFF
>NA|TRBJ2-7|TRBV28|NA
TGTGCCAGCAGTTTCGCAGGGTTGGACGAGCAGTACTTC
CASSFAGLDEQYF
>TRBD2|TRBJ2-3|TRBV4-1|many
TGCGCCAGCAGCCAAGATCTGGGACTAGCGGCGCAGTATTTT
CASSQDLGLAAQYF
>NA|TRBJ1-5|TRBV7-2|NA
TGTGCCAGCAGCTTACGAGATAGGAATCAGCCCCAGCATTTT
CASSLRDRNQPQHF